The source of this T cell receptor beta chain is a study of human T cells and chemical hapten exposure. On the study more broadly: Reading of the patch tests, which applied 0.01% DPC to the upper back, occurred at 6 days.

This clonotype was recorded at least ten times. Its antigen is as yet unknown. Points from the study as a whole: A positive correlation with patch test score was shown by PT1 expanded TCR counts. Controls formed significantly fewer large CDR3 similarity clusters than expanded TCRs did.

Germline-derived CDR1 and CDR2 are MNHEY and SMNVEV (reference sequence). The CDR3 runs to 19 residues. The junction had 7 bases not matched to a gene; V was cut back by 2 bases and J by 0 bases. As to time point: pre-sensitization, week 0. As to treatment: therapeutic diphenylcyclopropenone sensitization with weekly scalp DPC. Prior to each patch test being applied, blood was drawn. One entry per CDR3 protein, called by TCRdb with MiXCR from the RACE reads. Of tens of thousands of distinct CDR3 sequences listed, about 10% are singletons. Sequencing was performed on whole blood, taken in connection with sensitization to the hapten diphenylcyclopropenone (DPC). The clonotype originates from a man aged 30 to 45 with alopecia areata. Some clones in this sample may be carry-over from other donors' samples. This chain connects TRBV27 to TRBJ2-6; 10 nucleotides align to TRBD1. CDR3 DNA sequence: TGTGCCAGCAGTTTAACCCCGGACAGGGGGTACTCTGGGGCCAACGTCCTGACTTTC. This translates into CASSLTPDRGYSGANVLTF.